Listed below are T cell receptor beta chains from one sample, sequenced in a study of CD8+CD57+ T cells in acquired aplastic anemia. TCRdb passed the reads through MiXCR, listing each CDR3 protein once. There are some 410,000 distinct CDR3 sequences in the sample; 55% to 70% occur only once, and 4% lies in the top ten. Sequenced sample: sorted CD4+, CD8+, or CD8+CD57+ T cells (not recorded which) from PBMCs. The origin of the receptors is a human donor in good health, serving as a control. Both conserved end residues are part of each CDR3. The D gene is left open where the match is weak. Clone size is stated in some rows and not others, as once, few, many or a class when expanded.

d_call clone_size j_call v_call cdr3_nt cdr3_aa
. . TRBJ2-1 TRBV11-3 TGTGCCAGCAGCTTAGGGGGGGCAAGCTCCTACAATGAGCAGTTCTTC CASSLGGASSYNEQFF
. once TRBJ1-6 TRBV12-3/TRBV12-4 TGTGCCAGCAGTTTACTTGGCAGGGGTAGCTCCTATAATTCACCCCTCCACTTT CASSLLGRGSSYNSPLHF
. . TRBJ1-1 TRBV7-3 TGTGCCAGCAGCCCCGTGACAGAGACTGATACTTTGTTT CASSPVTETDTLF
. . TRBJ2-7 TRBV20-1 TGCAGTGCTATGAGGACGGGTGGGGATCCTTACGAGCAGTACTTC CSAMRTGGDPYEQYF
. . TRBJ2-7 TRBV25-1 TGTGCCAGCAGCTTGTATCCGCGTTCCCTGGACGAGCAGTACTTC CASSLYPRSLDEQYF
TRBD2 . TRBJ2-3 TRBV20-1 TGCAGTGCTAGGGGACGGGGGGTCCAAAACAATGAGCAGTATTTT CSARGRGVQNNEQYF
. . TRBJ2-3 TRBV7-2 TGTGCCAGCGGGGGCCCGAACGATACGCAGTACTTT CASGGPNDTQYF
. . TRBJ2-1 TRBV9 TGTGCCAGCAGCGTAGTTCTCGGGGGCCAGACTGAGCAGTTCTTC CASSVVLGGQTEQFF
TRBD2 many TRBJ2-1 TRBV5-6 TGTGCCAGCTCGGATAGCGGGGGTAGCTCCTACAATGAGCAGTTCTTC CASSDSGGSSYNEQFF
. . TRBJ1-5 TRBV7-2 TGTGCCAGCAGCCTAGGCGAACCGCAGACCCAGTACTTT CASSLGEPQTQYF
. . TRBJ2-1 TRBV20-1 TGCAGTGCTAGAGATCCCCGGTTAAGCTCCTACAATGAGCAGTTCTTC CSARDPRLSSYNEQFF
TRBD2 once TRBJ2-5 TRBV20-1 TGCAGTGCTAGAGCTGGAAGCGGGGGGCTGCAAGAGACCCAGTACTTC CSARAGSGGLQETQYF
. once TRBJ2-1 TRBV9 TGTGCCAGCAGCCCAGGACGGGTGGGGAATGAGCAGTTCTTC CASSPGRVGNEQFF